Shown below are 16 T cell receptor beta chains from a single sample sequenced in a study of low-dose radiotherapy and immunotherapy resistance in tumors. TRAV- and TRBV-specific primers primed first-strand cDNA, covering alpha and beta chains. TCRs underwent about 22 PCR cycles of amplification with a constant-region primer and V-primer adapter. Each CDR3 protein gets one entry after TCRdb re-called the reads with MiXCR. The table records some 100,000 distinct CDR3 sequences, 20% to 25% of them present only once. Time point noted: after trial treatment. Sample treatment: LDRT plus nivolumab, ipilimumab, low-dose cyclophosphamide and aspirin (RACIN trial). Specimen: PBMCs, collected after low-dose radiotherapy plus immunotherapy. These receptors came from a female donor with ovarian cancer.

The CDR3 nucleotides are TGCGCCAGCAGCCAAGGCTGGGGGGGCCGGACAGATACGCAGTATTTT. Its translation: CASSQGWGGRTDTQYF. This chain links TRBV4-1 with TRBJ2-3, with TRBD2 as a possible D gene (7 bases). The V end was cut by 1 base, the J end by 3 bases, with 14 bases between. Per germline, CDR1 MGHRA and CDR2 YSYEKL. The CDR3 has 16 residues.

This clonotype was detected a few times. The gene calls are TRBV5-1 and TRBJ1-1; D is uncertain. The length of the CDR3 is 12 residues. V lost 4 bases to trimming and J lost 5 bases, with 9 bases between them. The germline V gene has CDR1 SGHRS and CDR2 YFSETQ. The chain's CDR3 is CASSNVRTEAFF. In nucleotides, the CDR3 is TGCGCCAGCAGCAACGTAAGAACTGAAGCTTTCTTT.

This clonotype was picked up many times. The chain uses TRBV5-6 and TRBJ1-1; D may be TRBD1 (5 bases). In germline, CDR1 is SGHDT, CDR2 YYEEEE. CDR3 size: 15 residues. The V end was cut by 1 base, the J end by 4 bases, with 14 bases between. This chain's CDR3 is CASSLRGHRTTEAFF. DNA of the CDR3: TGTGCCAGCAGCTTGCGAGGACACCGCACCACTGAAGCTTTCTTT.

This clonotype is a singleton in its sample. A far more abundant clone sits one base away, making this likely a read error. The rearrangement joins TRBV5-6 to TRBJ1-1, with D possibly being TRBD1 (5 bases). This CDR3 contains 15 residues. Germline V gives CDR1 SGHDT, CDR2 YYEEEE. Trimming took 5 bases from V and 1 from J, leaving 15 bases between them. DNA for the CDR3: TGTGCCAGCAGTTACGACAGAGCCAGGAACACTGAAGCTTTCTTT. Protein: CASSYDRARNTEAFF.

This clonotype was found many times. V is TRBV5-1 and J is TRBJ1-6; D gene uncertain. CDR1 is SGHRS, CDR2 YFSETQ, per germline. CDR3 length equals 13 residues. The ends were cut back, 0 bases at V and 10 bases at J, with 8 bases in the middle. This CDR3 is CASSLDGGSPLHF. The CDR3 nucleotides are TGCGCCAGCAGCTTGGACGGAGGGTCACCCCTCCACTTT.

This clonotype has at least ten counts. The rearrangement uses TRBV20-1 and TRBJ1-4, with TRBD1 identical over 12 bases. The CDR3 contains 17 residues. The trim removed 1 base at V and 1 base at J, leaving 4 bases unmatched. Germline assignment: CDR1 DFQATT and CDR2 SNEGSKA (reference sequence). CDR3 loop: CSARGGTGGLTNEKLFF. CDR3 sequence (DNA): TGCAGTGCTAGAGGGGGGACAGGGGGCTTAACTAATGAAAAACTGTTTTTT.

The sample holds many counts of this clonotype. This rearrangement joins TRBV10-3 to TRBJ2-7; 10 bases are shared with TRBD1. CDR1 is ENHRY, CDR2 SYGVKD, per germline. CDR3 length: 15 residues. V shed 5 bases, J shed 6 bases, and the junction held 10 bases outside the gene matches. For the CDR3, the DNA is TGTGCCATCAGTCCACAACCGGGACAGGGGAGCGAGCAGTACTTC. It specifies CAISPQPGQGSEQYF.

This clonotype has ten or more counts. The V and J genes are TRBV20-1 and TRBJ2-3; 9 nucleotides line up with TRBD2. J was trimmed by 8 bases and V by 0 bases; bases with no gene match: 15. The CDR3 covers 17 residues. Germline CDR1 DFQATT, CDR2 SNEGSKA (reference sequence). CDR3 DNA sequence: TGCAGTGCTAGAGATCTCGTAGGAGGCGGGAGGGCGGGTACGCAGTATTTT. Residues: CSARDLVGGGRAGTQYF.

This clonotype was counted at least ten times. The chain is built from TRBV7-2 and TRBJ2-1; D could derive from TRBD1 or TRBD2 (5 bases each). Trimming left V 0 bases short and J 9 bases short, with 9 bases between. Germline lookup yields CDR1 SGHTA and CDR2 FQGNSA. CDR3 length: 13 residues. The CDR3: CASSLAGPSEQFF. The DNA for the CDR3 is TGTGCCAGCAGCTTAGCGGGACCCAGTGAGCAGTTCTTC. The variable domain in full, with the rest retrieved from reference TRBV7-2 and TRBJ2-1, is GAGVSQSPSNKVTEKGKDVELRCDPISGHTALYWYRQSLGQGLEFLIYFQGNSAPDKSGLPSDRFSAERTGGSVSTLTIQRTQQEDSAVYLCASSLAGPSEQFFGPGTRLTVL.

On this clonotype: With a far larger clone one base away, a read error is the likely cause. The J gene is TRBJ1-1, the V gene TRBV5-8; D possibly corresponds to TRBD1 (5 bases). The CDR3 consists of 15 residues. The V end lost 3 bases, the J end lost 1 base, and 13 bases lay between the germline ends. Germline V gene lookup returns CDR1 SGHTS and CDR2 YDEGEE. The CDR3 is CASSWGLAENTEAFF. CDR3 nucleotides: TGTGCCAGCAGCTGGGGGTTAGCAGAGAACACTGAAGCTTTCTTT.

At least ten counts were recorded for this clonotype. The chain couples TRBV7-2 to TRBJ2-1; TRBD2 might be the D (6 bases). The CDR3 runs to 15 residues. Germline V lookup: CDR1 SGHTA, CDR2 FQGNSA. V shed 2 bases and J shed 7 bases, with 15 bases lying between them. CDR3 DNA sequence: TGTGCCAGCAGCTTACGGGAGAACGGAGGTAATGAGCAGTTCTTC. Translation: CASSLRENGGNEQFF.

A few counts support this clonotype. J is TRBJ2-2 and V is TRBV5-4; 10 bases map to TRBD2. The V and J ends lost 4 bases and 6 bases, in that order; junction bases with no gene match: 12. Germline values: CDR1 SGHNT, CDR2 YYREEE (reference sequence). The CDR3 has 17 residues. The CDR3 region is CASSPEAGGPSSGELFF. For the CDR3, the DNA is TGTGCCAGCAGCCCCGAAGCGGGAGGGCCTTCATCCGGGGAGCTGTTTTTT.

This clonotype was picked up many times. This chain uses TRBV7-2 with TRBJ2-3; maybe TRBD2 (5 bases). V was pared by 5 bases and J by 2 bases, with 11 bases between. The CDR3 spans 14 residues. Germline V lookup: CDR1 SGHTA, CDR2 FQGNSA. CDR3 loop: CASSRTGTTDTQYF. CDR3 coding DNA: TGTGCCAGCAGCCGGACGGGAACCACAGATACGCAGTATTTT.

This clonotype was detected ten times or more. The chain combines TRBV9 with TRBJ2-7; perhaps TRBD1 as D (6 bases). Germline CDR1 reads SGDLS; CDR2 reads YYNGEE. V was trimmed by 3 bases and J by 3 bases, leaving 10 bases between them. CDR3 length: 13 amino acids. Here the CDR3 DNA reads TGTGCCAGCAGCGGTAAGGACAGCTACGAGCAGTACTTC. Its translation: CASSGKDSYEQYF.

This clonotype was seen many times. The chain links TRBV16 to TRBJ1-4, with a possible D match to TRBD1 (5 bases). V shed 2 bases and J shed 6 bases, with 16 bases lying between them. Germline loops: CDR1 KGHSY, CDR2 FQNENV. The CDR3 totals 16 residues. CDR3 sequence (DNA): TGTGCCAGCAGCCAACAGAAGGGACTCGGATATGAAAAACTGTTTTTT. This codes for CASSQQKGLGYEKLFF.

This clonotype was counted ten times or more. The V gene is TRBV12-3 or TRBV12-4, the J gene TRBJ1-1; D is possibly TRBD1 (6 bases). V lost 5 bases, J lost 0 bases, and 16 bases lay in between. CDR3 size: 16 residues. For the CDR3, the DNA is TGTGCCAGCAGTCCCCCGCCAGGGGTTGTGAACACTGAAGCTTTCTTT. Its translation is CASSPPPGVVNTEAFF.